The 18 T cell receptor beta chains below all came from one sample that was sequenced in a study of T cell repertoires in cytomegalovirus infection. TCRdb re-called the reads through MiXCR, storing one row per CDR3 protein. The table includes about 740,000 distinct CDR3 sequences, 35% to 45% detected once. Sequenced sample: PBMCs. The origin of the receptors is a human donor in good health (CMV status not recorded). Some clones in this sample may be carry-over from other donors' samples.

As to this clonotype: This could be a read error, since a much larger clone is one nucleotide away. The CDR3 loop reads CSSSPMRDGNSPLHF. In nucleotides, the CDR3 is TGTTCCAGCAGCCCGATGCGGGACGGTAATTCACCCCTCCACTTT. This chain joins TRBV7-8 and TRBJ1-6; tentative D call: TRBD1 (5 bases). The germline V gene has CDR1 SGHVS and CDR2 FQNEAQ. There are 15 residues in the CDR3.

This sequence joins TRBV24-1 and TRBJ2-3, with no clear D. V was clipped by 3 bases and J by 0 bases, with 12 bases between them. CDR3 size: 16 residues. Germline CDR1 and CDR2: KGHDR and SFDVKD. The CDR3 nucleotides read TGTGCCACCAGTGATCCTCTAAACCTAAGCACAGATACGCAGTATTTT. This translates into CATSDPLNLSTDTQYF.

This clonotype was seen just once. The germline gene is not matched at one end of the junction; a read error may be the cause. V is TRBV12-3 or TRBV12-4 and J is TRBJ1-5; possibly TRBD1 for D (5 bases). The CDR3 consists of 13 residues. CDR3 bases: TGTGCCAGCAGGCGGGACTTCAATCAGCCCCAGCGTTTT. Amino acid sequence: CASRRDFNQPQRF.

The chain links TRBV20-1 to TRBJ2-4; 9 bases line up with TRBD2. V shed 6 bases and J 1 base; nucleotides not matched to a gene: 16. This CDR3 spans 18 amino acids. Germline V gene data show CDR1 as DFQATT and CDR2 as SNEGSKA (reference sequence). CDR3 sequence reads: CSAPVGLAGRWAKNIQYF. The CDR3 nucleotides are TGCAGTGCCCCCGTCGGGCTAGCGGGGAGGTGGGCCAAAAACATTCAGTACTTC.

This clonotype occurred a few times. The chain carries TRBV12-3 or TRBV12-4 and TRBJ1-5; no clear D. V lost 8 bases to trimming and J lost 4 bases, with 12 bases between them. CDR3 size: 13 residues. CDR3 bases: TGTGCCAGCGGAGGACGGGTGAATCAGCCCCAGCATTTT. This translates into CASGGRVNQPQHF.

This clonotype has just a few counts. The missing conserved phenylalanine or tryptophan at the end of this CDR3 makes a read error likely. The chain couples TRBV4-2 to TRBJ2-7, with D hard to call. V was clipped by 3 bases and J by 7 bases, with 13 bases between them. CDR3 size: 13 residues. Germline-derived CDR1 and CDR2 are LGHNA and YNFKEQ. CDR3 DNA sequence: TGTGCCAGCAGCCAGGAACCAGCGAGAGAGCAGTACTTG. The encoded protein is CASSQEPAREQYL.

This clonotype appeared a few times. This chain connects TRBV7-9 to TRBJ2-5; unclear D gene. Trimming stripped 2 bases from V and 5 bases from J, with 15 bases between. CDR3 length: 15 residues. The V gene's germline CDR1 is SEHNR and CDR2 FQNEAQ (reference sequence). The CDR3, as DNA: TGTGCCAGCAGCTTATCGGCAAGGGCTCTGGAGACCCAGTACTTC. Its protein is CASSLSARALETQYF.

This clonotype was counted many times. CDR3 protein: CASSPLGSGLQYF. The CDR3 DNA sequence: TGTGCCAGCAGCCCCTTAGGCTCGGGGTTGCAGTATTTT. This rearrangement joins TRBV7-9 to TRBJ2-3, with a possible D match to TRBD2 (5 bases). Trimming removed 5 bases from V and 11 bases from J, with 17 bases in between. There are 13 residues in the CDR3. The V gene's germline CDR1 is SEHNR and CDR2 FQNEAQ (reference sequence).

The chain carries TRBV23-1 and TRBJ1-5; D call uncertain. TRBV23-1 carries the ORF label, with uncertain function. The CDR3 consists of 12 residues. The V gene lost 11 bases and the J gene lost 6 bases, with 14 bases spanning the gap. The CDR3 DNA sequence: TGCGCCGGCGGGTCCGACGGTCAGCCCCAGCATTTT. Protein sequence: CAGGSDGQPQHF.

In nucleotides, the CDR3 is TGTGCCAGCAGTTATCGGACAGGGCAGGGCCAGCCCCAGCATTTT. This gives the protein CASSYRTGQGQPQHF. This chain uses TRBV27 with TRBJ1-5; 8 nucleotides match TRBD1. Germline V CDR1 and CDR2: MNHEY, SMNVEV (reference sequence). Germline trimming cut 4 bases from V and 7 bases from J; bases unmatched to any gene: 9. The CDR3 covers 15 residues.

The chain employs TRBV30 and TRBJ1-4, with D possibly matching TRBD1 (6 bases). The CDR3 is 14 residues long. Germline V gene sequence: CDR1 GTSNPN, CDR2 SVGIG (reference sequence). The V and J ends lost 2 bases and 5 bases respectively, with 12 bases between them. CDR3 in DNA: TGTGCCTGGAGTTCCGGGGGCGGGAATGAAAAACTGTTTTTT. This translates into CAWSSGGGNEKLFF.

J is TRBJ1-5 and V is TRBV12-3 or TRBV12-4; 8 bases agree with TRBD1. The ends lost 10 bases at V and 7 bases at J; junction bases unmatched: 9. CDR3 length: 13 amino acids. CDR3 residues: CATTAGGGQPQHF. CDR3 nucleotides: TGTGCCACCACCGCAGGGGGCGGCCAGCCCCAGCATTTT.

This clonotype was counted a few times. The chain joins TRBV11-1 to TRBJ2-5; 9 bases agree with TRBD1. This CDR3 contains 17 residues. Trimming removed 4 bases from V and 5 bases from J; junction bases left unmatched: 14. Per germline, CDR1 SGHAT and CDR2 FQDESV (reference sequence). This chain's CDR3 is CASSSHPRQGEDETQYF. CDR3 sequence (DNA): TGTGCCAGCAGCTCCCACCCTCGACAGGGGGAGGACGAGACCCAGTACTTC.

Worth noting for this clonotype: The limits of the CDR3 on the DNA are not certain, so only TCRdb's listed CDR3 is given. The genes are TRBV6-5 and TRBJ1-5; TRBD1, as called in the table, went unchecked against the DNA. Ends included, the CDR3 has 17 residues. CDR1 and CDR2 (germline): MNHEY, SVGAGI. This CDR3 reads CASSRDTPHFGNQPQHF.

This clonotype appeared many times. V and J are TRBV7-2 and TRBJ2-7; D ambiguous. V shed 5 bases and J shed 6 bases, with 14 bases lying between them. This CDR3 is built from 13 residues. Germline-derived CDR1 and CDR2 are SGHTA and FQGNSA. The CDR3 protein is CASSLNSWGEQYF. In DNA form, the CDR3 reads TGTGCCAGCAGCCTTAATTCTTGGGGCGAGCAGTACTTC.

The sample holds many counts of this clonotype. This sequence joins TRBV20-1 and TRBJ2-5; D uncertain. The CDR3 has 12 amino acids. Germline values: CDR1 DFQATT, CDR2 SNEGSKA (reference sequence). V lost 2 bases to trimming and J lost 4 bases, with 8 bases between them. The CDR3 nucleotides are TGCAGTGCTAGACCGTCGGCAGAGACCCAGTACTTC. This gives the protein CSARPSAETQYF.

The gene calls are TRBV20-1 and TRBJ1-6; D is unresolved. CDR3 size: 14 residues. CDR1 is DFQATT, CDR2 SNEGSKA, per germline (reference sequence). Trimming stripped 5 bases from V and 7 bases from J, with 15 bases between. CDR3 sequence reads: CSAGPPRSNSPLHF. As DNA, the CDR3 is TGCAGTGCTGGCCCGCCCAGGAGCAATTCACCCCTCCACTTT.

The chain links TRBV7-9 to TRBJ2-7, with D uncertain. The V end was cut by 7 bases, the J end by 1 base, with 11 bases between. The CDR3 spans 13 residues. The germline V gene encodes CDR1 SEHNR and CDR2 FQNEAQ (reference sequence). The CDR3 sequence: CASTPLRSYEQYF. The CDR3 bases are TGTGCCAGCACCCCTTTAAGGTCCTACGAGCAGTACTTC.